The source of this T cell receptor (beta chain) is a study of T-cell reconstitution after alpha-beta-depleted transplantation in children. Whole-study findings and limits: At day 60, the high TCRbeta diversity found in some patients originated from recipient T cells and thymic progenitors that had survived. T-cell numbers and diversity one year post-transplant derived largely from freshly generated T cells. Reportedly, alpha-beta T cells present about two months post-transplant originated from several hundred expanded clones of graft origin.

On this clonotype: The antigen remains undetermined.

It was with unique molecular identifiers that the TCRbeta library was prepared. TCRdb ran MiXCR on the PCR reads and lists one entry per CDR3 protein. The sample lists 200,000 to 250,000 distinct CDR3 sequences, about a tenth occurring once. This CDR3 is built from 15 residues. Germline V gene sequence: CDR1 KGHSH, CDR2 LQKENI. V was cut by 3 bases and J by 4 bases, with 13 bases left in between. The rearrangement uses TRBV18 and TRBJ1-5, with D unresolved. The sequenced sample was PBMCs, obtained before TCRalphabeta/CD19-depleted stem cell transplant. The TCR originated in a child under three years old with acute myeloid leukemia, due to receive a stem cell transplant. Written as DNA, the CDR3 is TGTGCCAGCTCACCCCGGGAGCAAGATAATCAGCCCCAGCATTTT. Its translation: CASSPREQDNQPQHF.